This paragraph reports one T cell receptor (beta chain). J was trimmed by 0 bases and V by 5 bases; bases with no gene match: 7. The CDR3 sequence is 15 residues long. Per germline, CDR1 SGHNT and CDR2 YYREEE (reference sequence). TCRdb's table, derived via immunoSEQ multiplex PCR, lists solely in-frame clones and lacks some. The data hold more than 150,000 clones, with around 87% observed a single time. These data come from a study of blood T cell repertoires in COVID-19. Study summary: Donors in the United States, Italy and Spain gave samples during acute or convalescent COVID-19. Sample material is recorded as cDNA or gDNA derived from T cells, B-cell-depleted T cells, or PBMCs.

This receptor was taken from a man aged 35-49 years with active or convalescent COVID-19. The chain joins TRBV5-4 to TRBJ1-1, with 7 bases identical to TRBD1. The sample taken for sequencing was peripheral blood. The chain's CDR3 is CASRPGQTMNTEAFF. As DNA, the CDR3 is TGTGCCAGCAGGCCGGGACAGACCATGAACACTGAAGCTTTCTTT.